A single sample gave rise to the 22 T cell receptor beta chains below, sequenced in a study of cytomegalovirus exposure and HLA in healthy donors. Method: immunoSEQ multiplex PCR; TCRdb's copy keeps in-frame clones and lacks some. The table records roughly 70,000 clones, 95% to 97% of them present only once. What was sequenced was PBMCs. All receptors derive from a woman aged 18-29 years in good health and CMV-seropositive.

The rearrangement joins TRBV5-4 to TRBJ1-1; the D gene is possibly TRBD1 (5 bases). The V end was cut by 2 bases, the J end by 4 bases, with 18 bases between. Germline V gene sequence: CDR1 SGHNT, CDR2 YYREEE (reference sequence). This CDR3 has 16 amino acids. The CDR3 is CASSFIIPGRGTEAFF. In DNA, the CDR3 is TGTGCCAGCAGCTTTATCATTCCAGGGAGGGGCACTGAAGCTTTCTTT.

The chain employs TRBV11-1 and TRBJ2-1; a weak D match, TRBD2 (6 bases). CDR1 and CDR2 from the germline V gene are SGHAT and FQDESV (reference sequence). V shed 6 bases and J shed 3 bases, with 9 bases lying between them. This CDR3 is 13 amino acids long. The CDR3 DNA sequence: TGTGCCAGCAGGAGGGAGGACTACAATGAGCAGTTCTTC. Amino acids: CASRREDYNEQFF.

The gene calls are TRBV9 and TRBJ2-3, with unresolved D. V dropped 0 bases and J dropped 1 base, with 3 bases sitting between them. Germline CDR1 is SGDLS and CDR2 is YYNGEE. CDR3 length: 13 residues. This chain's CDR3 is CASSVAGTDTQYF. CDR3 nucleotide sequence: TGTGCCAGCAGCGTAGCTGGCACAGATACGCAGTATTTT.

The DNA for the CDR3 is TGTGCCAGCAGCTTTCCGGGACTAGCGGGAGTAGAAGAGCAGTTCTTC. Protein: CASSFPGLAGVEEQFF. The chain employs TRBV11-2 and TRBJ2-1; TRBD2 matches 14 bases. Germline V CDR1 and CDR2: SGHAT, FQNNGV. The J segment lost 10 bases and the V segment lost 3 bases, leaving 8 bases of the junction unmatched. This CDR3 comprises 16 residues.

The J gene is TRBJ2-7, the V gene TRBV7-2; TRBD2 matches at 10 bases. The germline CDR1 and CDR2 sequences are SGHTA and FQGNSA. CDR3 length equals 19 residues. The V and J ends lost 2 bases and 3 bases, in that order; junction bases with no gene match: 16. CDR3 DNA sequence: TGTGCCAGCAGCTTAATCGGAAGGTTGCTAGCGGGAGAAATCTACGAGCAGTACTTC. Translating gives CASSLIGRLLAGEIYEQYF.

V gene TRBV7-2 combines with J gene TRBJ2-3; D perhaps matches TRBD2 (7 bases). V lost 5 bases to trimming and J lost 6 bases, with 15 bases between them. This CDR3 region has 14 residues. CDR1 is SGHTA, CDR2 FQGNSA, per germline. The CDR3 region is CASSPWGGADTQYF. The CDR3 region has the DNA TGTGCCAGCAGCCCGTGGGGGGGGGCTGATACGCAGTATTTT.

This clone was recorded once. This CDR3 is CSARGAETQYF. The CDR3 region has the DNA TGCAGTGCTAGGGGGGCGGAGACCCAGTACTTC. This chain links TRBV20-1 with TRBJ2-5, with D possibly matching TRBD1 (6 bases). The CDR3 runs 11 residues. The V end was cut by 3 bases, the J end by 5 bases, with 7 bases between. Germline V CDR1 and CDR2: DFQATT, SNEGSKA (reference sequence).

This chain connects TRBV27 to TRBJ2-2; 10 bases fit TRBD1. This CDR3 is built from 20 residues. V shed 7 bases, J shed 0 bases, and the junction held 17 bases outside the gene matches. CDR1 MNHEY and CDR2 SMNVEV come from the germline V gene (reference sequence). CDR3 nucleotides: TGTGCCAGCACGATGAACCGGGACAGGGGAAAGGGCTCGAACACCGGGGAGCTGTTTTTT. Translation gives CASTMNRDRGKGSNTGELFF.

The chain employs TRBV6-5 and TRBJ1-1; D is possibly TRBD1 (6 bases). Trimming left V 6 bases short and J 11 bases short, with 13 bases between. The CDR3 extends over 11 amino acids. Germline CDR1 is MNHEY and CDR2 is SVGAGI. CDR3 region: CASRGPGEAFF. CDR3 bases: TGTGCCAGCAGGGGTCCAGGGGAGGCTTTCTTT.

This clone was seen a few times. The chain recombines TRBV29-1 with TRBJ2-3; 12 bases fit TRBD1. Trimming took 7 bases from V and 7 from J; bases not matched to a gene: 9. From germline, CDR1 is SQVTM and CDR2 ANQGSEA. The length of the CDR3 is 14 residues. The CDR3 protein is CSGAGTGGLHTQYF. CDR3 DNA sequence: TGCAGCGGCGCCGGGACAGGGGGCTTGCATACGCAGTATTTT.

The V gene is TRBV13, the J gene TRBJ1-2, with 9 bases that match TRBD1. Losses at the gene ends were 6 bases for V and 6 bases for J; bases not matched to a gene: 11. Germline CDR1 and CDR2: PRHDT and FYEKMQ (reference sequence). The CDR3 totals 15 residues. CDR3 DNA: TGTGCCAGCAGAGAATCCACAGGGGGCTGGGATGGCTACACCTTC. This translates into CASRESTGGWDGYTF.

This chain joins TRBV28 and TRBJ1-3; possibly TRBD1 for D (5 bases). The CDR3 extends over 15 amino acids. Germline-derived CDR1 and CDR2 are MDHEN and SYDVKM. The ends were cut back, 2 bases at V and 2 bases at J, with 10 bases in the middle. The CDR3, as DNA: TGTGCCAGCAGTTTACCAGGGATAGCTGGAAACACCATATATTTT. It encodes CASSLPGIAGNTIYF.

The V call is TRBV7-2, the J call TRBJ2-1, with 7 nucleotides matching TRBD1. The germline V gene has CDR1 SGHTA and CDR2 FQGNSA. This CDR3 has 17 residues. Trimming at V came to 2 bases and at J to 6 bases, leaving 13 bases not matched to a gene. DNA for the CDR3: TGTGCCAGCAGCTTATGGAAGGGGACAGCCGTCTTCAATGAGCAGTTCTTC. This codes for CASSLWKGTAVFNEQFF.

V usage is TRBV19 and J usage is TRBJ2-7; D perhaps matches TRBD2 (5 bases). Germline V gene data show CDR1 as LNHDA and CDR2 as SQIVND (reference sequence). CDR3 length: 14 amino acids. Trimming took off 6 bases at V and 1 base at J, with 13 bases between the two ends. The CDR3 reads CASSTRTGSYEQYF. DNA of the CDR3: TGTGCCAGTAGCACAAGAACGGGATCCTACGAGCAGTACTTC.

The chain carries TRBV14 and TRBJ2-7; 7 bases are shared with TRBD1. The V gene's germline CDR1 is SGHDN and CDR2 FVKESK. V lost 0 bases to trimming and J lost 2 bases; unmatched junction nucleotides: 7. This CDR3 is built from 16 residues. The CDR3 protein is CASSQDSYRGAYEQYF. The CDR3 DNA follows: TGTGCCAGCAGCCAAGATTCCTACAGGGGAGCCTACGAGCAGTACTTC.

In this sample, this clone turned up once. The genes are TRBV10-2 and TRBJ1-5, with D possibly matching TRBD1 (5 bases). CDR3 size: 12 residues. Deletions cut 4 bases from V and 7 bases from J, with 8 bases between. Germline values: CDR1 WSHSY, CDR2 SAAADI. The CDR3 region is CASSAQGQPQHF. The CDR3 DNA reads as TGCGCCAGCAGTGCCCAGGGCCAGCCCCAGCATTTT.

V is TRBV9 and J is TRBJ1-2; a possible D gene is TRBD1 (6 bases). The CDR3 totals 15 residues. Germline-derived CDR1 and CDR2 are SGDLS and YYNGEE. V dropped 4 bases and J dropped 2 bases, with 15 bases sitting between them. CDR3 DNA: TGTGCCAGCAGCACCGGGGGGCTCGTAAACTATGGCTACACCTTC. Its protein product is CASSTGGLVNYGYTF.

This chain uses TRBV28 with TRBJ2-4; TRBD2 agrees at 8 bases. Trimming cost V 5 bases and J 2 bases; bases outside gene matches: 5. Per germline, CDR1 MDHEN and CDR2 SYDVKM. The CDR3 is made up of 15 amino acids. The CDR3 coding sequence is TGTGCCAGCAGTGGAGCGGGAGCTTCCAAAAACATTCAGTACTTC. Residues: CASSGAGASKNIQYF.

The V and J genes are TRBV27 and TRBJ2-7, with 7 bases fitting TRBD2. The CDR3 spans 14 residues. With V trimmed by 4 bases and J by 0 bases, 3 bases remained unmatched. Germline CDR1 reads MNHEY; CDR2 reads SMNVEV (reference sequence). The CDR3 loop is CASSSVAGSYEQYF. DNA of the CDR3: TGTGCCAGCAGTTCGGTAGCGGGCTCCTACGAGCAGTACTTC.

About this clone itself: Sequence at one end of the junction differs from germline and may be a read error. CDR3 bases: TGTGCCAGCAGATCCACAACGAATGAAAAACTGTTTTTT. Its translation is CASRSTTNEKLFF. The chain links TRBV2 to TRBJ1-4; D remains unclear. Germline CDR1 and CDR2: SNHLY and FYNNEI. The CDR3 totals 13 residues.

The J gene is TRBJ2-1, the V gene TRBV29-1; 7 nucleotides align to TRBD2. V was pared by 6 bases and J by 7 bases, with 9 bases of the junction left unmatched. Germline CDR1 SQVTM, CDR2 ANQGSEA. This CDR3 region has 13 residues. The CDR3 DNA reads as TGCAGCGTGGAGCGGGTCGGGGGGAATGAGCAGTTCTTC. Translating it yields CSVERVGGNEQFF.

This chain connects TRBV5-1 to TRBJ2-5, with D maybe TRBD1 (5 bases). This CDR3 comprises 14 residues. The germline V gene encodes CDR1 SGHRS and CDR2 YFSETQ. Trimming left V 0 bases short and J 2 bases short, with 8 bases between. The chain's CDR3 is CASSLGAGQETQYF. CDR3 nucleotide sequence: TGCGCCAGCAGCTTGGGGGCAGGGCAAGAGACCCAGTACTTC.